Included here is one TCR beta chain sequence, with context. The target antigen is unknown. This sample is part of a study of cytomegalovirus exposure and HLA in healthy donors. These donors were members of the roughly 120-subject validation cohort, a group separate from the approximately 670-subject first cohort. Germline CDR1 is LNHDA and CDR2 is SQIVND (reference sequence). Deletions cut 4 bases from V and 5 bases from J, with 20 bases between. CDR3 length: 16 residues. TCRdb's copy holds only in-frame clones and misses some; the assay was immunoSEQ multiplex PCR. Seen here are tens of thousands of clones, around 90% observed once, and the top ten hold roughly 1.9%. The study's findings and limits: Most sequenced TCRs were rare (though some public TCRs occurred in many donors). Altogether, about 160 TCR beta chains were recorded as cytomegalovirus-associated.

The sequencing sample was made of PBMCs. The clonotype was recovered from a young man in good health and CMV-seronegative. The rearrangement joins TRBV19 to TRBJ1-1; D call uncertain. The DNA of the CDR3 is TGTGCCAGTAGTACTGGGATAGCGGGAGGGAGGACTGAAGCTTTCTTT. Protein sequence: CASSTGIAGGRTEAFF.